A selection of T cell receptor beta chains follows, all from one sample in a study of cytomegalovirus exposure and HLA in healthy donors. Some clones are missing from TCRdb's copy, which holds only in-frame ones; the method was immunoSEQ multiplex PCR. The repertoire holds 110,000 to 150,000 clones, roughly 75% seen once, with about 3.5% in the top ten. Sequencing input: PBMCs. The receptors stem from a man in his forties or fifties in good health and CMV-seronegative. Each CDR3 is given with its conserved first and last residue. Part of the rows lack a size; the others show once, few, many or a class for expanded clones.

clone_size	v_call	j_call	cdr3_aa
NA	TRBV7-9	TRBJ1-5	CASSPGQGAFQPQHF
NA	TRBV7-9	TRBJ2-3	CASSRATSGGVTDTQYF
NA	TRBV18	TRBJ2-5	CASSPPSGGGETQYF
NA	TRBV5-1	TRBJ1-6	CASSLPGQGNNSPLHF
NA	TRBV7-2	TRBJ2-5	CASSGAGLRETQYF
once	TRBV7-3	TRBJ1-2	CASSPTGPPTYGYTF
NA	TRBV27	TRBJ1-1	CASRMGLTNTEAFF
NA	TRBV7-9	TRBJ2-7	CASTNRDRGYEQYF
NA	TRBV30	TRBJ1-6	CAWSRDRAQSSYNSPLHF
NA	TRBV9	TRBJ1-5	CASSVGGDEGNQPQHF
NA	TRBV5-5	TRBJ1-2	CASTKKGAGYGYTF
NA	TRBV11-2	TRBJ1-2	CASNNHYTLKNYGYTF
NA	TRBV29-1	TRBJ2-7	CSGKGTLPPYEQYF
NA	TRBV13	TRBJ2-7	CASSLEGVGQGASYEQYF
NA	TRBV27	TRBJ2-7	CASSLSQGDREYYEQYF
NA	TRBV6-5	TRBJ1-2	CASSYSAAGGRIGYTF
NA	TRBV19	TRBJ1-1	CASSQNTEAFF
few	TRBV4-1	TRBJ2-1	CASSRPGAGNEQFF
NA	TRBV5-8	TRBJ1-5	CASYSTWANQPQHF
many	TRBV5-5	TRBJ1-2	CASSLGDRGYGYTF
NA	TRBV4-2	TRBJ1-5	CASSQGRRGTGVGQPQHF
NA	TRBV7-2	TRBJ2-5	CASSLVGTGAQETQYF
NA	TRBV19	NA	CASSIDRARVYEQYF
few	TRBV25-1	TRBJ2-7	CASSVGREQYF
many	TRBV6-1	TRBJ2-2	CASSDLGGGWGELFF
NA	TRBV18	TRBJ2-5	CASSPPGGETQYF